A selection of T cell receptor beta chains follows, all from one sample in a study of T cell changes during pregnancy in multiple sclerosis. Method: immunoSEQ multiplex PCR; TCRdb's copy keeps in-frame clones and lacks some. The profile covers 30,000 to 40,000 clones, with approximately 90% appearing a single time and 0.56% taken by the ten largest. Sequences were derived from CD4+ T cells from peripheral blood mononuclear cells, sampled before pregnancy. The source is a female donor with multiple sclerosis, enrolled in a pregnancy study. The CDR3 runs from the conserved cysteine through the conserved F or W. D genes are given only for firm matches. Rows give clone size only sometimes, using once, few, many, or a class for an expanded clone.

CDR3	DNA	J	V	size	D
CASSLNYEQYF	TGTGCCAGTAGTCTTAACTACGAGCAGTACTTC	TRBJ2-7	TRBV19	once	-
CASSTRGQYYEQYF	TGTGCCAGCTCAACACGGGGACAGTACTACGAGCAGTACTTC	TRBJ2-7	TRBV18	-	TRBD1
CASSQLSGGANEQFF	TGTGCCAGCAGCCAATTAAGCGGGGGGGCTAATGAGCAGTTCTTC	TRBJ2-1	TRBV4-2	-	TRBD2
CASSVKGADTGELFF	TGTGCCAGCAGCGTAAAGGGGGCGGACACCGGGGAGCTGTTTTTT	TRBJ2-2	TRBV9	-	TRBD1
CASSPARDSSGANVLTF	TGTGCCAGCAGTCCAGCCCGGGACAGCTCTGGGGCCAACGTCCTGACTTTC	TRBJ2-6	TRBV28	-	TRBD1
CSVAPGQGTDTQYF	TGCAGCGTAGCACCGGGACAGGGCACAGATACGCAGTATTTT	TRBJ2-3	TRBV29-1	-	TRBD1
CASSLASKETQYF	TGCGCCAGCAGCTTGGCTAGCAAAGAGACCCAGTACTTC	TRBJ2-5	TRBV5-1	-	-
CASTPGCSNTEAFF	TGTGCCAGCACGCCAGGGTGTTCGAACACTGAAGCTTTCTTT	TRBJ1-1	TRBV21-1	-	-
CASSLWGTSGEQFF	TGTGCCAGCAGCTTATGGGGGACTAGCGGGGAGCAGTTCTTC	TRBJ2-1	TRBV7-2	-	TRBD2
CASSDGGEGEQYF	TGTGCCAGCAGTGACGGGGGTGAGGGCGAGCAGTACTTC	TRBJ2-7	TRBV2	-	-
CASSGDREVYTF	TGTGCCAGCAGCGGCGACAGGGAGGTTTACACCTTC	TRBJ1-2	TRBV7-2	-	TRBD1
CASSPARGAEAFF	TGTGCCAGCAGCCCAGCGCGGGGAGCTGAAGCTTTCTTT	TRBJ1-1	TRBV5-4	-	-
CATKYRANTEAFF	TGTGCCACCAAATACAGGGCGAACACTGAAGCTTTCTTT	TRBJ1-1	TRBV6-1	-	-
CASSYGVGGLSTEAFF	TGTGCCAGCAGTTACGGGGTGGGGGGTTTGTCCACTGAAGCTTTCTTT	TRBJ1-1	TRBV6-5	-	-
CASSDPRTSTDTQYF	TGCGCCAGCAGTGACCCGAGGACTAGCACAGATACGCAGTATTTT	TRBJ2-3	TRBV5-1	-	-
CASSIAASGLHNTDTQYF	TGTGCCAGCAGCATAGCAGCTAGCGGGTTACATAACACAGATACGCAGTATTTT	TRBJ2-3	TRBV7-2	-	TRBD2
CASSGEGPWTGELFF	TGTGCCAGCAGTGGGGAGGGCCCATGGACCGGGGAGCTGTTTTTT	TRBJ2-2	TRBV6-1	-	TRBD2
CASSSRQVGGYTF	TGTGCCAGCAGTAGCCGACAGGTTGGAGGCTACACCTTC	TRBJ1-2	TRBV6-6	-	-
CASLVGRMNTEAFF	TGTGCCAGCCTAGTGGGTAGAATGAACACTGAAGCTTTCTTT	TRBJ1-1	TRBV6-1	-	-
CASMAAPNYGYTF	TGTGCCAGCATGGCCGCCCCAAACTATGGCTACACCTTC	TRBJ1-2	TRBV28	-	-
CASVREGGNTIYF	TGTGCCAGCGTCAGGGAGGGCGGAAACACCATATATTTT	TRBJ1-3	TRBV2	-	-
CSVETEAGVEQFF	TGCAGCGTTGAAACGGAGGCAGGGGTCGAGCAGTTCTTC	TRBJ2-1	TRBV29-1	-	-
CASSQRVGNTGELFF	TGTGCCAGCAGCCAACGCGTCGGGAACACCGGGGAGCTGTTTTTT	TRBJ2-2	TRBV9	-	-
CASSQDPSRKPYNEQFF	TGCGCCAGCAGCCAAGATCCTAGCCGCAAGCCCTACAATGAGCAGTTCTTC	TRBJ2-1	TRBV4-3	-	-
CASSGTSRSYEQYF	TGTGCCAGCAGTGGGACTAGCAGGTCGTACGAGCAGTACTTC	TRBJ2-7	TRBV6-1	-	TRBD2
CASSEMARAYEQYF	TGTGCCAGCAGTGAAATGGCGAGGGCCTACGAGCAGTACTTC	TRBJ2-7	TRBV6-1	-	-
CASRFDRSSYNEQFF	TGTGCCAGCAGGTTTGACAGGTCCTCCTACAATGAGCAGTTCTTC	TRBJ2-1	TRBV2	-	-
CASSLATGEVVNEQFF	TGTGCCAGCAGCTTAGCTACGGGGGAAGTCGTCAATGAGCAGTTCTTC	TRBJ2-1	TRBV7-2	-	-
CASSSGLADRGETQYF	TGCGCCAGCAGCTCGGGACTAGCGGACCGAGGGGAGACCCAGTACTTC	TRBJ2-5	TRBV5-1	-	TRBD2
CASSPHPSEPQHF	TGTGCCAGCTCACCACACCCTTCGGAGCCCCAGCATTTT	TRBJ1-5	TRBV18	-	-
CASSPQRGAQYF	TGTGCCAGCAGCCCACAGCGGGGGGCGCAGTATTTT	TRBJ2-3	TRBV14	-	TRBD2
CASRASMGTPTNEKLFF	TGTGCCAGCAGGGCTTCAATGGGGACACCAACTAATGAAAAACTGTTTTTT	TRBJ1-4	TRBV28	-	-
CASSLLVAGNYGYTF	TGTGCCAGCAGCTTATTGGTTGCGGGGAACTATGGCTACACCTTC	TRBJ1-2	TRBV7-9	-	-
CSVSGMGGSTIYF	TGCAGCGTTTCCGGGATGGGAGGATCCACCATATATTTT	TRBJ1-3	TRBV29-1	-	-
CASSNIGRPSAGETQYF	TGTGCCAGTAGTAATATAGGACGTCCGAGTGCAGGGGAGACCCAGTACTTC	TRBJ2-5	TRBV19	-	-
CASSTRGTDTQYF	TGTGCCAGCAGCACCCGAGGAACAGATACGCAGTATTTT	TRBJ2-3	TRBV7-2	-	-
CAWKKQPNTGELFF	TGTGCCTGGAAAAAACAGCCGAACACCGGGGAGCTGTTTTTT	TRBJ2-2	TRBV30	-	-
CASSIAGANVLTF	TGTGCCAGTAGTATCGCGGGGGCCAACGTCCTGACTTTC	TRBJ2-6	TRBV19	-	-
CASSSHPGQAGGYTF	TGTGCCAGTAGTAGTCATCCAGGACAGGCGGGTGGCTACACCTTC	TRBJ1-2	TRBV19	-	TRBD1
CASSGPTGFYGYTF	TGTGCCAGTAGTGGTCCGACAGGATTCTATGGCTACACCTTC	TRBJ1-2	TRBV19	once	-
CASSLQSFYGYTF	TGTGCCAGCAGCTTACAGAGTTTCTATGGCTACACCTTC	TRBJ1-2	TRBV5-5	-	-
CASSQGQRGGYGYTF	TGCGCCAGCAGCCAAGGACAGCGAGGGGGCTATGGCTACACCTTC	TRBJ1-2	TRBV4-1	few	-
CASSFWAPSGATNEKLFF	TGTGCCAGCAGTTTTTGGGCCCCCTCGGGAGCAACTAATGAAAAACTGTTTTTT	TRBJ1-4	TRBV28	-	-
CATSEGDGRTYEQYF	TGTGCCACCAGCGAGGGGGACGGGAGGACCTACGAGCAGTACTTC	TRBJ2-7	TRBV15	-	-